These T cell receptor beta chains were read from a single sample in a study of T-cell reconstitution after alpha-beta-depleted transplantation in children. TCRdb re-called the PCR reads through MiXCR, storing one row per CDR3 protein. The table shows roughly 590,000 distinct CDR3 sequences, with roughly 17% occurring only once. The sample was PBMCs from the stem cell graft donor, taken from the stem cell graft. The receptors shown here come from a human donor who donated a stem cell graft to a child with acute myeloid leukemia. Each CDR3 is given with its conserved first and last residue. Fields, in order: V gene, clone size, J gene, D gene, CDR3 DNA, CDR3 protein. D genes are given only for firm matches. Not all rows give a size; the values are once, few, many and, for expanded clones, a class.

TRBV29-1,-,TRBJ1-1,TRBD1,TGCAGCACCCGACAGGGGGACACTGAAGCTTTCTTT,CSTRQGDTEAFF
TRBV12-3/TRBV12-4,-,TRBJ1-2,-,TGTGCCAGCACTAAGGAGGCCGGGCTCCGACGGGGCTACACCTTC,CASTKEAGLRRGYTF
TRBV24-1,-,TRBJ1-5,-,TGTGCCACCAGTACCGGGAGCGACAATCAGCCCCAGCATTTT,CATSTGSDNQPQHF
TRBV12-3/TRBV12-4,few,TRBJ2-1,TRBD2,TGTGCCAGCACCCGAGAGGGGAGGGTGTCCAATGAGCAGTTCTTC,CASTREGRVSNEQFF
TRBV15,-,TRBJ1-1,-,TGTGCCACCAGCAGTAGGTCAACCACTGAAGCTTTCTTT,CATSSRSTTEAFF
TRBV20-1,-,TRBJ2-3,-,TGCAGTGCTAGCCCACCTGGGCTCACAGATACGCAGTATTTT,CSASPPGLTDTQYF
TRBV6-6,many,TRBJ1-1,-,TGTGCCAGCAGTTACGAGGGGGGCACTGAAGCTTTCTTT,CASSYEGGTEAFF
TRBV28,-,TRBJ2-1,TRBD1,TGTGCCAGCAGCTCGACAGGGGCCTACAATGAGCAGTTCTTC,CASSSTGAYNEQFF
TRBV20-1,many,TRBJ2-3,-,TGCAGTGCTAGCCTGGACCGGGTGAGCACAGATACGCAGTATTTT,CSASLDRVSTDTQYF
TRBV9,many,TRBJ2-5,TRBD2,TGTGCCAGCAGCGTTCTAGCGGACCAAGAGACCCAGTACTTC,CASSVLADQETQYF
TRBV24-1,few,TRBJ2-3,-,TGTGCCACCAGTGATCCCGACCGCTTAGATACGCAGTATTTT,CATSDPDRLDTQYF
TRBV20-1,-,TRBJ1-5,-,TGCAGTGCCCCTCGAGGGGGGGGAACGGGTAATCAGCCCCAGCATTTT,CSAPRGGGTGNQPQHF
TRBV20-1,-,TRBJ2-2,-,TGCAGTGCTCTGGGGGGGGCCAACACCGGGGAGCTGTTTTTT,CSALGGANTGELFF
TRBV20-1,-,TRBJ1-3,-,TGCAGTGCTACTACAGACTCTGGAAACACCATATATTTT,CSATTDSGNTIYF
TRBV3-1,-,TRBJ2-5,-,TGTGCCAGCAGCCAAGGCTATTTAGGGAGGCAAGAGACCCAGTACTTC,CASSQGYLGRQETQYF
TRBV4-3,-,TRBJ2-7,TRBD1,TGCGCCAGCAGCCCCAAACGACAGGGTGATGGGTACGAGCAGTACTTC,CASSPKRQGDGYEQYF
TRBV4-3,-,TRBJ2-7,-,TGCGCCAGCAGCCGGGGCGCAAACGCCGAGATCTACGAGCAGTACTTC,CASSRGANAEIYEQYF
TRBV6-2/TRBV6-3,-,TRBJ2-7,TRBD1,TGTGCCAGCAGCAGACAGGGTACCGACGAGCAGTACTTC,CASSRQGTDEQYF
TRBV4-2,-,TRBJ2-1,TRBD2,TGTGCCAGCAGCCACTTTAGCGGGGGGCCGAGCTCCTACAATGAGCAGTTCTTC,CASSHFSGGPSSYNEQFF
TRBV7-2,-,TRBJ2-7,TRBD2,TGTGCCAGCAGCACCGGGGGGGCCCTGAACGAGCAGTACTTC,CASSTGGALNEQYF
TRBV7-2,many,TRBJ2-3,TRBD2,TGTGCCAGCAGCTTGACTAGCGGGGTTGCAGATACGCAGTATTTT,CASSLTSGVADTQYF
TRBV4-3,few,TRBJ1-1,-,TGCGCCAGCAGCCGGGGGGGAATCACTGAAGCTTTCTTT,CASSRGGITEAFF
TRBV12-3/TRBV12-4,-,TRBJ1-2,-,TGTGCCAGCAGTTTGTTGGGAGCGGGGGGCTACACCTTC,CASSLLGAGGYTF
TRBV6-1,-,TRBJ1-1,-,TGTGCCATCAAACAGGAACCGAACACTGAAGCTTTCTTT,CAIKQEPNTEAFF
TRBV6-5,-,TRBJ1-5,TRBD1,TGTGCCAGCAGTTACTCGATGGACAGGAATCAGCCCCAGCATTTT,CASSYSMDRNQPQHF
TRBV12-3/TRBV12-4,few,TRBJ2-1,-,TGTGCCAGCAGTACGGGTCAGGCAGGGGAGCAGTTCTTC,CASSTGQAGEQFF
TRBV6-1,many,TRBJ2-7,TRBD1,TGTGCCAGCACGGGGACAGGGGGCTTCGAGCAGTACTTC,CASTGTGGFEQYF
TRBV29-1,-,TRBJ1-3,TRBD1,TGCAGCGTCCGGGACAGGAGACGAGACTCTGGAAACACCATATATTTT,CSVRDRRRDSGNTIYF
TRBV3-1,-,TRBJ2-1,-,TGTGCCAGCAGCGAATCGGGGGCCCCCTACAATGAGCAGTTCTTC,CASSESGAPYNEQFF
TRBV15,few,TRBJ1-6,-,TGTGCCACCAGCGGAAATAATTCACCCCTCCACTTT,CATSGNNSPLHF
TRBV12-3/TRBV12-4,-,TRBJ2-1,TRBD1,TGTGCCAGCAGTCCCCCGGGACAGGTCTACAATGAGCAGTTCTTC,CASSPPGQVYNEQFF
TRBV29-1,many,TRBJ2-3,-,TGCAGCGAATCCAAGGTGACAGATACGCAGTATTTT,CSESKVTDTQYF
TRBV7-9,few,TRBJ2-5,-,TGTGCCAGCAGCTTCAGTCTCAAAGAGACCCAGTACTTC,CASSFSLKETQYF
TRBV6-1,-,TRBJ2-6,-,TGTGCCACCAGAAGGAGCTCTGGGGCCAACGTCCTGACTTTC,CATRRSSGANVLTF
TRBV20-1,many,TRBJ2-2,TRBD2,TGCAGTGCCCGTCGCCCGGGAGGAGCCGGGGAGCTGTTTTTT,CSARRPGGAGELFF
TRBV20-1,many,TRBJ2-1,-,TGCAGTGCCGCGGCCTTGGGCAATGAGCAGTTCTTC,CSAAALGNEQFF
TRBV25-1,many,TRBJ2-1,-,TGTGCCAGCAGTGACCACAATGAGCAGTTCTTC,CASSDHNEQFF
TRBV7-8,-,TRBJ1-4,TRBD1,TGTGCCAGCAGCTTTGGTACCGGGACAGGCAATGAAAAACTGTTTTTT,CASSFGTGTGNEKLFF
TRBV7-2,few,TRBJ2-2,TRBD1,TGTGCCAGCTCCTTCCTCGGGACAGGCGGGGAGCTGTTTTTT,CASSFLGTGGELFF
TRBV7-3,-,TRBJ2-1,-,TGTGCCAGCAGCGTCGACAGTTTGACGCAGTTCTTC,CASSVDSLTQFF
TRBV12-2,-,TRBJ1-5,-,TGTGCAAGTCGCTCAAAGGAAGAGAGCAATCAGCCCCAGCATTTT,CASRSKEESNQPQHF
TRBV20-1,many,TRBJ2-3,TRBD1,TGCAGTGCCAGACAGGGGCTACACACAGATACGCAGTATTTT,CSARQGLHTDTQYF
TRBV7-5,-,TRBJ1-5,-,-,CISVSEAHSSRHSGDDQPQHF
TRBV24-1,few,TRBJ1-5,TRBD1,TGTGCCACCAGTGAGGATTACAGGGGAAGCAATCAGCCCCAGCATTTT,CATSEDYRGSNQPQHF
TRBV7-9,-,TRBJ2-3,-,TGTGCCAGCAGCTCCTACCGGGACACGACCGGGACAGATACGCAGTATTTT,CASSSYRDTTGTDTQYF
TRBV20-1,many,TRBJ2-1,TRBD2,TGCAGTGCGCTCGGGACTAGCGGGGTTGGGGAGCAGTTCTTC,CSALGTSGVGEQFF
TRBV20-1,few,TRBJ1-1,TRBD1,TGCAGTGCTAGAGACGGCAGGGGGAGCACTGAAGCTTTCTTT,CSARDGRGSTEAFF
TRBV20-1,-,TRBJ1-5,-,TGCAGTGCTAGAGATAACCGAAATCAGCCCCAGCATTTT,CSARDNRNQPQHF
TRBV28,-,TRBJ1-1,-,TGTGCCAGCAGTTTAGGAGAGGTATTCGTCCGGCAGAACACTGAAGCTTTCTTT,CASSLGEVFVRQNTEAFF
TRBV5-1,few,TRBJ2-1,TRBD2,TGCGCCAGCAGCTTAAGACTAGCGGGGGGTCCTAGCTCCTACAATGAGCAGTTCTTC,CASSLRLAGGPSSYNEQFF
TRBV20-1,many,TRBJ1-1,-,TGCAGTGCTAGAGATCGGGGGGGCATGAACACTGAAGCTTTCTTT,CSARDRGGMNTEAFF
TRBV4-3,many,TRBJ1-1,-,TGCGCCAGCCGTCCAGGGCGGACGGAGAACACTGAAGCTTTCTTT,CASRPGRTENTEAFF
TRBV5-5,many,TRBJ2-7,-,TGTGCCAGCAGCTCCAGTCTCGTCGGGCCCTACGAGCAGTACTTC,CASSSSLVGPYEQYF
TRBV6-1,-,TRBJ2-2,-,TGTGCCAGCAGTGAAGATCAGGGTTTTGACACCGGGGACCTGTTTTTT,CASSEDQGFDTGDLFF
TRBV20-1,many,TRBJ1-5,-,TGCAGTGCTAGAACTGACAGAAACAATCAGCCCCAGCATTTT,CSARTDRNNQPQHF